This TCR beta chain was recorded in a study of blood T cells in healthy people across ages. Healthy Caucasian individuals from Russia aged roughly 6 to 90 served as donors. Each donor supplied around 9.9 milliliters of peripheral blood. Together with a sample-barcoded 5' primer, a J-beta primer mix was included in a second PCR lasting about 6 to 12 cycles. Using its own MiXCR run on the 5' RACE reads, TCRdb lists one record per CDR3 protein. The sample records a few hundred thousand distinct CDR3 sequences, 25% to 30% being singletons. CDR1 and CDR2 from the germline V gene are SGHTA and FQGNSA. CDR3 length: 16 amino acids.

The specimen was blood. This chain uses TRBV7-2 with TRBJ2-5; TRBD2 matches at 14 bases. The J call is in doubt because the DNA end fits TRBJ2-7 better. The TCR originated in a woman in her seventies in good health. The DNA of the CDR3 is TGTGCCAGCAGCTTAGCTGGGACTAGCGGGAGCAACGAGCAGTACTTC. Translation: CASSLAGTSGSNEQYF.